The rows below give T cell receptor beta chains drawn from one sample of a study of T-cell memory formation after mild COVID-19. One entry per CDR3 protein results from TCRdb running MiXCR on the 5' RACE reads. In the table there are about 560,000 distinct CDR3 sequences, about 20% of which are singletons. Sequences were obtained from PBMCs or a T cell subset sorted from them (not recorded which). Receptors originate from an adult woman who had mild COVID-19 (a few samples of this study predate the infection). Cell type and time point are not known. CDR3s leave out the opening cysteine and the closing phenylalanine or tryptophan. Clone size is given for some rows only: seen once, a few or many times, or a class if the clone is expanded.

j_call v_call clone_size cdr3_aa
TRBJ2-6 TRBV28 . ASSLRNTGANVLT
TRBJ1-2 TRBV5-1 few ASSRQEVGVGYT
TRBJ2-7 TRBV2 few ASSAQDAYEQY
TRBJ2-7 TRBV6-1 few ASSDLTVSYEQY
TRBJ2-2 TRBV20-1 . SARDPAANTGELF
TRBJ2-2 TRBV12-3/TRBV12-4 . ATRQAPGELF
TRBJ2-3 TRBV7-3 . ASSGSGDTQY
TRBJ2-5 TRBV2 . ASSNPGTSGVKETQY
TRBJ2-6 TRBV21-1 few ASPITGANVLT
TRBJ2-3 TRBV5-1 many ASSPGQTDTQY
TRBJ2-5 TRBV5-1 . ASSSLGSVETQY
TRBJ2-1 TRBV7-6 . ASSDRTHYNEQF
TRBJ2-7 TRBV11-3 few ASSLEAAWDEQY
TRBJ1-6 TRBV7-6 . ASSLADSGSPLH
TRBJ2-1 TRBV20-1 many SASAWASGGQEQF
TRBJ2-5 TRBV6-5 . ASSYSNVGTKETQY
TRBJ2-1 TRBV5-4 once ASSLKLAGINEQF
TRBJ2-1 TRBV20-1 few SARTSGRGVTYNEQF
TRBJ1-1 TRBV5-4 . ASSLNAPAETNTEAF
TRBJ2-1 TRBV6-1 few ASRIEGNAYNEQF
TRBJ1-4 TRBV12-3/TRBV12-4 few ASTKGGGRREKLF
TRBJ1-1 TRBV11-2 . ASSLDPSLNTEAF
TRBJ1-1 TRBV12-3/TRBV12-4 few ASSSIIRETGDTEAF
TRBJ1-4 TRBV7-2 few ASSTSTGISEKLF
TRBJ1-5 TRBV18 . ASSRTVSNQPQH
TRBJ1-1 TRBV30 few AWKERMNTEAF
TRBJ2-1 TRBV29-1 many SVAEGQGWNEQF
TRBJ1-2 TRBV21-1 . ASSKALGVGTT
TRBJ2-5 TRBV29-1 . SAYETGIQETQY
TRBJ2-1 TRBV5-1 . ASSSTIGSGGAYNEQF
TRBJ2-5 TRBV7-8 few ASSGSRGSYQETQY
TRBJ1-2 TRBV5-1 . ASSLDSIYGYT
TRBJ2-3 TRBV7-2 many ASSLDLRLTDTQY
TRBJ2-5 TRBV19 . ASSGLFWETQY
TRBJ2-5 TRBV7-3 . ASSLNGTQY
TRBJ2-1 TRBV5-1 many ASSLALAGLYNEQF
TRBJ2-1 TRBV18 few ASSVRQEKHNEQF
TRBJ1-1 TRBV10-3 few AISVALADTEAF
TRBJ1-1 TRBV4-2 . ASSQGDFRAEAF
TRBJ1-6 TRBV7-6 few ASSHEGTYNSPLH
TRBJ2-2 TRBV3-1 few ASSQRGQGSSTGELF
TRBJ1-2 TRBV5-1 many ASSVTQGNYGYT
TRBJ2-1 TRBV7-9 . ASSLDLKNDEQF
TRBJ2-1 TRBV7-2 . ASSLPGLAGGSEQF
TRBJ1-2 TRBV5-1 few ASSWDSPSNYGYT
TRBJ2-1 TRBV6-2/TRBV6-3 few ASSGTSGSDEQF
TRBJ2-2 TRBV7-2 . ASSLVGGGRNTGELF
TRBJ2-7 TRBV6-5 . RGGGENEQY
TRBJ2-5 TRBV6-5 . ASSYSASGLRVLQETQY
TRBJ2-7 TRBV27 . ASSSKPKSSLSYEQY
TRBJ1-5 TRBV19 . ASRGAYSNQPQH
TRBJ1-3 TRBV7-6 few ASSSRQTSGNTIY
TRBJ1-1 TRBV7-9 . ASSLYPQKGTEAF
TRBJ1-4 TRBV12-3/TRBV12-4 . ASSMGTNEKLF